The present TCR beta chain was sequenced within a study of T cells in Graves' hyperthyroidism and ophthalmopathy (dated by TCRdb to about 2019). Describing the broader study: Peripheral blood samples were taken at initial diagnosis, before any treatment was given. After blood sampling, hyperthyroidism patients were treated with methimazole at a starting dose of 30 mg daily, and ophthalmopathy patients were treated with high-dose intravenous methylprednisolone. Prospective prediction of ophthalmopathy was tested in an independent validation cohort of some 20 hyperthyroidism patients and 17 patients who later progressed to ophthalmopathy. The approximately 97 discovery patients were randomly divided into training and test sets at a 7:3 ratio. The paper describes TCR Vbeta CDR3 sequencing of 135 peripheral blood samples, made up of about 40 ophthalmopathy patients, over 70 hyperthyroidism patients and about 17 progressor patients. In addition, the study compared T-cell repertoires in thyroid tissue and in blood from roughly 6 Graves' hyperthyroidism patients. A discovery cohort of about a hundred patients, fewer than 50 with Graves' ophthalmopathy and approximately 60 with stable Graves' hyperthyroidism, was used to find distinguishing TCR V-J signatures.

Trimming removed 6 bases from V and 3 bases from J, leaving 15 bases between the germline ends. According to the germline V gene, CDR1 reads SQVTM and CDR2 reads ANQGSEA. The CDR3 spans 14 residues, from the cysteine through the phenylalanine. CDR3 DNA only is kept here, 42 bases in frame from base 1. The investigation overall reported the following: A model built on a 13 V-J signature distinguished ophthalmopathy from stable hyperthyroidism, reaching about 89% sensitivity and around 81% specificity in cross-validation and 80%/75% in testing. During validation, the model predicted progression to ophthalmopathy a median of about 6.3 months ahead of onset, with roughly 65% sensitivity and almost 75% specificity. No statistical method was used to set the sample size in advance, and investigators knew the group allocation. Blood samples also contained most of the expanded thyroid clonotypes (frequency above 0.001), which suggests that blood repertoires may reflect thyroid immune responses.

Stable Graves' hyperthyroidism was defined as the absence of progression to ophthalmopathy over 18 months of follow-up. Hyperthyroidism patients were newly diagnosed, had a disease duration of under 2 months, and were aged 18 to 65 years. Patients with uncontrolled infections, other autoimmune diseases, pregnancy or lactation were excluded. Diagnoses were established on the basis of clinical symptoms, serum thyroxine and TRAb, thyroid ultrasound, and orbital computed tomography. PBMCs were isolated from 8 to 10 ml of fresh peripheral blood by Ficoll-Paque density gradient centrifugation. Total RNA was extracted using Trizol reagent, and RNA quality was assessed on an Agilent 2100 Bioanalyzer. The TCR beta CDR3 regions were amplified from the RNA transcripts. The TCR CDR3 was subjected to a first round of RT-PCR using the HTBI primer set and the Qiagen OneStep RT-PCR kit. Libraries were constructed in a second round of multiplex PCR, after which size selection and purification were carried out. Sequencing of the libraries was done on an Illumina HiSeq2000 using paired-end 100 bp reads. From the authors' description of their analysis: SOAPnuke was used to process the raw data, with reads discarded if the reads contained adapters or uncalled bases, had a mean Phred below 15, or lacked an exact constant-primer or identifier match. COPE v1.2.5 was used to merge high-quality paired reads, and clonotypes were defined as unique nucleotide sequences. Clonotypes were aligned to IMGT TRBV, TRBD and TRBJ reference segments using MiTCR v1.1. The analysis included only V-J combinations with a frequency above 0.0001, which together covered approximately 99% of the repertoires. A TCS score was defined as the ratio of F50 (clonal expansion) to E x V (chaos), with BLOSUM62-based TCRdist applied between CDR3 peptides within each V-J. Welch's t-statistics and random forest reduced approximately 520 V-J features to fewer than 15, which were used in a naive Bayes classifier (R e1071). TCRdb reran the public reads through fastp at Q25 and MiXCR, keeping productive beta chains. Rows are unified per CDR3 protein, each entry keeping the most common DNA and genes. The V and J calls shown here were made by TCRdb, not taken from the authors' results. A total of some 560,000 distinct CDR3 sequences appear in this sample, about 15% of them only once. Roughly 14% of the sample rests with the top ten.

This clonotype was seen a handful of times. The specificity of this receptor is unknown. Base qualities are not recorded, but no much larger clone differs from it by a single base. The receptor was derived from a middle-aged woman with Graves' hyperthyroidism. The sequenced sample was blood. The rearranged segments are TRBV29-1 and TRBJ2-4, with the D assignment possibly TRBD1 or TRBD2, given 5 matching bases for each. The sequenced DNA is TGCAGCGTGGGCGCCCAGGGAGACAAAAACATTCAGTACTTC. This translates into CSVGAQGDKNIQYF.